This T cell receptor (beta chain) was observed in a study of T cell clones after liver transplantation. The overall study: Subjects received no induction therapy and standard immunosuppression until randomization at 12-24 months post-transplant.

The CDR3 has 14 residues. V shed 4 bases and J 4 bases; nucleotides not matched to a gene: 4. The germline V gene encodes CDR1 MNHEY and CDR2 SMNVEV (reference sequence). Assay used: immunoSEQ multiplex PCR; TCRdb lists only in-frame clones, some missing. Of more than 15,000 clones listed, 80% are singletons. The rearrangement joins TRBV27 to TRBJ2-3, with 8 bases aligning to TRBD2. This sequence originates from a human patient who received a liver transplant. Some T cells may be the graft donor's. Here the sequenced sample was CD8+ T cells from blood, taken 48 to 50 months after liver transplant. The CDR3 DNA follows: TGTGCCAGCAGTTCAGGACTAGCCGCAGATACGCAGTATTTT. Amino acids: CASSSGLAADTQYF.